The clone carrying this TCR beta chain was picked up a small number of times. The antigen is not known. The sample is drawn from a study of cytomegalovirus exposure and HLA in healthy donors. CDR1 is SGHRS and CDR2 is YFSETQ in the germline V gene. The CDR3 runs 15 residues. The trim removed 6 bases at V and 4 bases at J, leaving 7 bases unmatched. The study's findings and limits: What TCR beta sequences reportedly achieved was accurate prediction of HLA-A and HLA-B alleles in most subjects. Prior analysis indicated that the majority of TCR beta V segments exhibited productivity approximately 90% or approximately 30% of the time. A later analysis reported that several of the most significant clusters appeared to be linked to common viral pathogens, among them Epstein-Barr virus.

The PCR contained 60 Vbeta and 13 Jbeta primers. Repertoires were generated with immunoSEQ multiplex PCR, while TCRdb's copy carries only in-frame clones and drops some. The sample includes about 200,000 clones, roughly 85% of them seen just once. The receptor was derived from a woman between 45 and 65 years old in good health and CMV-seronegative. The chain uses TRBV5-1 and TRBJ2-5; TRBD2 agrees at 12 bases. Sequencing input: PBMCs. CDR3: CASTSGGLAGETQYF. CDR3 bases: TGCGCCAGCACCAGCGGGGGACTAGCGGGAGAGACCCAGTACTTC.